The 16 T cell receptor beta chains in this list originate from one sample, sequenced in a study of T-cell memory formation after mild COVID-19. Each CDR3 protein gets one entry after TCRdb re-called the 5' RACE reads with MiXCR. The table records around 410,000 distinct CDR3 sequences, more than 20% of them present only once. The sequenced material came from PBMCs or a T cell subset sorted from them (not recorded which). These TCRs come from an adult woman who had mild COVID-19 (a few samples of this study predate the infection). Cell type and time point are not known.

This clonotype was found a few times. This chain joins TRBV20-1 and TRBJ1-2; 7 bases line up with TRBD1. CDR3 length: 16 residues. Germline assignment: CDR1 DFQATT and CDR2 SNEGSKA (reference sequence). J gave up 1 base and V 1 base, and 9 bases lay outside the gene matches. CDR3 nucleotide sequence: TGCAGTGCTAGAGCCCCTCAGGGGGGCTTTAACTATGGCTACACCTTC. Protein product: CSARAPQGGFNYGYTF.

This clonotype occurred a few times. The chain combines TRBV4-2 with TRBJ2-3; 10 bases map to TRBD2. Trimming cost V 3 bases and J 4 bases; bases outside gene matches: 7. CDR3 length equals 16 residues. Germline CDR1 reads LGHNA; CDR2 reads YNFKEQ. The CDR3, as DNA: TGTGCCAGCAGCCAGACCAGCGGGAGGGCCGCAGATACGCAGTATTTT. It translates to CASSQTSGRAADTQYF.

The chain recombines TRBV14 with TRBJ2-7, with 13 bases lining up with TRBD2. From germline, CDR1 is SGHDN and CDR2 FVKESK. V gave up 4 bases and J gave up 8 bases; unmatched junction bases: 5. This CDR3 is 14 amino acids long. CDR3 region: CASSPGLAGKKQYF. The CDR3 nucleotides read TGTGCCAGCAGCCCGGGACTAGCGGGAAAAAAGCAGTACTTC.

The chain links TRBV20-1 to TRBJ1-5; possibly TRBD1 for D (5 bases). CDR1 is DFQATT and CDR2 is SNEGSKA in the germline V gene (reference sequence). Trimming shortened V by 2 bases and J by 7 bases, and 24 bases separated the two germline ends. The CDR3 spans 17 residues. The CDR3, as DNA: TGCAGTGCTAGAAGTTTCACAGGCAACCACCCATCACAGCCCCAGCATTTT. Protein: CSARSFTGNHPSQPQHF.

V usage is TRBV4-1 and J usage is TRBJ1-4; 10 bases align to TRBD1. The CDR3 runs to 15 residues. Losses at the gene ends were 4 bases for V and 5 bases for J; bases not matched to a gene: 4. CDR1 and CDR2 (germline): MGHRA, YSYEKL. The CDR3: CASSRPGQGNEKLFF. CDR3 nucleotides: TGCGCCAGCAGCCGACCGGGACAGGGGAATGAAAAACTGTTTTTT.

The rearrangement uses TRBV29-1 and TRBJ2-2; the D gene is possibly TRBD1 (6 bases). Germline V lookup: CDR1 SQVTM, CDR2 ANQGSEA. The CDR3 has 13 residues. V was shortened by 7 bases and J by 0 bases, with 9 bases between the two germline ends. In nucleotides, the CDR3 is TGCAGCGCCGGGACACCGAACACCGGGGAGCTGTTTTTT. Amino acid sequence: CSAGTPNTGELFF.

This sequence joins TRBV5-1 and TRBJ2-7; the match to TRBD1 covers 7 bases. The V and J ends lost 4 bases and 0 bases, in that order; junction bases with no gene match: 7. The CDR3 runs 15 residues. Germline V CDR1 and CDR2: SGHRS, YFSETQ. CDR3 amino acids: CASSATGETSYEQYF. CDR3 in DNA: TGCGCCAGCAGCGCCACAGGGGAGACCTCCTACGAGCAGTACTTC.

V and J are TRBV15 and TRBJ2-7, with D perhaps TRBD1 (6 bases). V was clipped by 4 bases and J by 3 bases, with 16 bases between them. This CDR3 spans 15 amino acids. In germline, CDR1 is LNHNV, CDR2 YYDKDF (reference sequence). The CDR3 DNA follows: TGTGCCACCAGCACTTCTAGGTTAGGGGGCTACGAGCAGTACTTC. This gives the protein CATSTSRLGGYEQYF.

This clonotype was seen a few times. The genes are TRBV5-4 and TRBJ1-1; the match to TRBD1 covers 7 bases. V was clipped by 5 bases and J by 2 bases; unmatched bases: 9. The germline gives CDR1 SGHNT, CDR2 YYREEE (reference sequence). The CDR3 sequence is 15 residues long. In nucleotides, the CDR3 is TGTGCCAGCAGTTCAGACAGGGCCATAAACACTGAAGCTTTCTTT. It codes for CASSSDRAINTEAFF.

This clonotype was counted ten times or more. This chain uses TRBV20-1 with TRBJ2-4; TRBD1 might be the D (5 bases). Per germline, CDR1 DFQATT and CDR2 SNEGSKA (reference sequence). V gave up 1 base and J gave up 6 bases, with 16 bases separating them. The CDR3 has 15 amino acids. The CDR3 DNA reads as TGCAGTGCTAGAGTGACAGACAGTCCTAGAAACATTCAGTACTTC. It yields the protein CSARVTDSPRNIQYF.

The CDR3 loop is CASSDLLAGAADTQYF. The CDR3 DNA follows: TGTGCCAGCAGTGACTTACTAGCGGGAGCGGCGGATACGCAGTATTTT. The chain has TRBV6-2 or TRBV6-3 and TRBJ2-3; 11 bases fit TRBD2. The V and J ends lost 5 bases and 6 bases, in that order; junction bases with no gene match: 10. CDR1 is MNHEY, CDR2 SVGEGT, per germline. This CDR3 is 16 amino acids long.

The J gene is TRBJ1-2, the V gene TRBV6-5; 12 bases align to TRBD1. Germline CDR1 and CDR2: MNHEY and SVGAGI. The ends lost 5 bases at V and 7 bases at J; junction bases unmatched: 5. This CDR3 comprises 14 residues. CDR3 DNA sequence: TGTGCCAGCAGTCGGGACAGGGGGCCGCGTGGCTACACCTTC. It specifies CASSRDRGPRGYTF.

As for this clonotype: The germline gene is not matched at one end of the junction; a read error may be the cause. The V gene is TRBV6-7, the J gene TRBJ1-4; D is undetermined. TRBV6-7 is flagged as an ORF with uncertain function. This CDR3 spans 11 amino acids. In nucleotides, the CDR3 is TGCACCCTACATATTGGGGAAAAACTGTTTTTT. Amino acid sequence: CTLHIGEKLFF.

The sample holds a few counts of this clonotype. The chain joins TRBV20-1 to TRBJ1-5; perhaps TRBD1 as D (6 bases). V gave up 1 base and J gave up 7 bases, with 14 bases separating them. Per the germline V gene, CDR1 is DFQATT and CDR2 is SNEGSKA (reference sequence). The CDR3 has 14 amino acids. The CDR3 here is CSARGRGDRQPQHF. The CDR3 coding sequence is TGCAGTGCTAGAGGCAGGGGTGACAGGCAGCCCCAGCATTTT.

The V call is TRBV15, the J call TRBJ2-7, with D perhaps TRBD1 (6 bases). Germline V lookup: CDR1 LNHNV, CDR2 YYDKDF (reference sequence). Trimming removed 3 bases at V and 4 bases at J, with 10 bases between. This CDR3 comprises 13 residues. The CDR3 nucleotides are TGTGCCACCAGCAGCGGGACATTATACGAGCAGTACTTC. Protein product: CATSSGTLYEQYF.

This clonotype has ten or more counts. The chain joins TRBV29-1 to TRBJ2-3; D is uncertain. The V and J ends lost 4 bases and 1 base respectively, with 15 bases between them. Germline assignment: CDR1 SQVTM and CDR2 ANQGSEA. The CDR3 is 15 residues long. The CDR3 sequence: CSVVGTREGTDTQYF. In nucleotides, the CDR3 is TGCAGCGTTGTGGGAACACGAGAAGGCACAGATACGCAGTATTTT.